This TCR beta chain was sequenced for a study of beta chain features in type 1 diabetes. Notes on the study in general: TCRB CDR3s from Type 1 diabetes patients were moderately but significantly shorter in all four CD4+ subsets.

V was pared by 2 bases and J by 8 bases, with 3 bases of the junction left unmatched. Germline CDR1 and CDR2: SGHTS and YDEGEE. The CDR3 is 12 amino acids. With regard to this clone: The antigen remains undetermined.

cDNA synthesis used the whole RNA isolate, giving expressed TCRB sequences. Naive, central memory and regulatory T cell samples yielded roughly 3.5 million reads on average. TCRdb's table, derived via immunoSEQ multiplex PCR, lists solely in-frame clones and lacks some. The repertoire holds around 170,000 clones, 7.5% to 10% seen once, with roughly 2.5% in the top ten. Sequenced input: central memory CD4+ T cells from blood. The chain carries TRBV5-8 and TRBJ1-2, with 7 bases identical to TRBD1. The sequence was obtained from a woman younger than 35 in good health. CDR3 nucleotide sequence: TGTGCCAGCAGCTTTACAGGGGTAGGCTACACCTTC. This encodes CASSFTGVGYTF.